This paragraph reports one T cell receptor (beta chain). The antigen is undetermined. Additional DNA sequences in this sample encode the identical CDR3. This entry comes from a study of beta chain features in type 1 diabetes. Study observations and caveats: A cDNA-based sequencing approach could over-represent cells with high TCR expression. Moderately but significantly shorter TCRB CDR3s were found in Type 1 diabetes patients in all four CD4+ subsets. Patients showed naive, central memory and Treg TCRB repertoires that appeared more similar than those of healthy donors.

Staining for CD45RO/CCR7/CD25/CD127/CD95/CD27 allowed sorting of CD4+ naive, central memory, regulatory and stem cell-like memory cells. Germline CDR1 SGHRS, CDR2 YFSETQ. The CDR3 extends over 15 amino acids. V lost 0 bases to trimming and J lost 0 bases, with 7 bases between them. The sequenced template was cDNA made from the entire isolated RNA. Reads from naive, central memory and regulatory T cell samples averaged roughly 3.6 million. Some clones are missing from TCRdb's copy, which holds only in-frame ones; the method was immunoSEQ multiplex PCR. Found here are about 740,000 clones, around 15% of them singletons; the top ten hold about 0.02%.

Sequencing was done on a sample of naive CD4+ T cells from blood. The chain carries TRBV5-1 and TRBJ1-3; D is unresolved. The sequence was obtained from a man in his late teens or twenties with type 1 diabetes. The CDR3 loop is CASSLGTGSGNTIYF. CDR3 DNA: TGCGCCAGCAGCTTGGGAACCGGCTCTGGAAACACCATATATTTT.